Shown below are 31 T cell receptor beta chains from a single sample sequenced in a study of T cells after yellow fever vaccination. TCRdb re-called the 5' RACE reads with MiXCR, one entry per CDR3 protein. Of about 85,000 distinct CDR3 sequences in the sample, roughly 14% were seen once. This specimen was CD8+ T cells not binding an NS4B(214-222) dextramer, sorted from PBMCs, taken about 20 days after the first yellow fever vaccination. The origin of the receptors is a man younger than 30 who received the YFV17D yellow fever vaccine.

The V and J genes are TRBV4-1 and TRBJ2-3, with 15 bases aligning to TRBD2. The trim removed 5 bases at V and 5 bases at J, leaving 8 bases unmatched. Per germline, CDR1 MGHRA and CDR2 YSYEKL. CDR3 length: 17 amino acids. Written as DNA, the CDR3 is TGCGCCAGCAGCAAACGGACTAGCGGGGGGGCCGGAGATACGCAGTATTTT. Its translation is CASSKRTSGGAGDTQYF.

As DNA, the CDR3 is TGTGCCAGCAGTGCCATGGGACAACTGGGCGAAAAACTGTTTTTT. Translated, it gives CASSAMGQLGEKLFF. V usage is TRBV2 and J usage is TRBJ1-4, with D tentatively TRBD1 (6 bases). This CDR3 has 15 amino acids. Trimming cost V 4 bases and J 8 bases, with 17 bases left between them. Germline V gives CDR1 SNHLY, CDR2 FYNNEI.

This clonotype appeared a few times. The CDR3, as DNA: TGTGCCAGCAGACCCTCTAGCGGGGGCGCGAATGAGCAGTTCTTC. This gives the protein CASRPSSGGANEQFF. This chain joins TRBV13 and TRBJ2-1; 10 bases are a match to TRBD2. The junction had 9 bases not matched to a gene; V was cut back by 6 bases and J by 7 bases. There are 15 residues in the CDR3. Germline CDR1 PRHDT, CDR2 FYEKMQ (reference sequence).

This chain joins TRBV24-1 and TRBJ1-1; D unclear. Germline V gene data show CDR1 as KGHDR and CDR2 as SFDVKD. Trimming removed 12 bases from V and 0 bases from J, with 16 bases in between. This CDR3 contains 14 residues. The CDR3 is CASTTENMNTEAFF. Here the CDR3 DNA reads TGTGCCTCCACCACAGAAAATATGAACACTGAAGCTTTCTTT.

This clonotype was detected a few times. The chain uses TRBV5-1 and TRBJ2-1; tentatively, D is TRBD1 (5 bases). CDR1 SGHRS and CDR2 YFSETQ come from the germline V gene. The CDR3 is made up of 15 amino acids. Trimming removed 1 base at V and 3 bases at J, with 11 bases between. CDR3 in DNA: TGCGCCAGCAGCTTGTGGGCAGGGAACTACAATGAGCAGTTCTTC. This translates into CASSLWAGNYNEQFF.

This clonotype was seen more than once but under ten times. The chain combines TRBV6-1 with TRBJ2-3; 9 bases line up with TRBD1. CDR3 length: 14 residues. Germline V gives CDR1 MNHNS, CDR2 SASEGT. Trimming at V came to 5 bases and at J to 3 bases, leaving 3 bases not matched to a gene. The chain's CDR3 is CASSRTGETDTQYF. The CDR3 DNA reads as TGTGCCAGCAGTCGGACAGGGGAGACAGATACGCAGTATTTT.

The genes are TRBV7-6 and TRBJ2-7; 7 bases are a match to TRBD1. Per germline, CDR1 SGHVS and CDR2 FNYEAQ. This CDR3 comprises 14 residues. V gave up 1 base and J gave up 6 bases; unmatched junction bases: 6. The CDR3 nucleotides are TGTGCCAGCAGCTTAGGAGGGGGCGCGGGCGAGCAGTACTTC. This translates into CASSLGGGAGEQYF.

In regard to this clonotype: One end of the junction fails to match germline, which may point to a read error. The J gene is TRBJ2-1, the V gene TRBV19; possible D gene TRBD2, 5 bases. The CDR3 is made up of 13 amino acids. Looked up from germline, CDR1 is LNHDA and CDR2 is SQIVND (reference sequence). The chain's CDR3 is CASSIASYSEQFF. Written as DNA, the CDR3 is TGTGCCAGTAGTATCGCTAGCTACAGTGAGCAGTTCTTC.

The CDR3 coding sequence is TGTGCCAGCAGTTACTCGACAGAGGGCACCGGGGAGCTGTTTTTT. It encodes CASSYSTEGTGELFF. V gene TRBV6-5 combines with J gene TRBJ2-2; possibly TRBD1 or TRBD2 for D (5 bases each). Trimming left V 0 bases short and J 4 bases short, with 9 bases between. In germline, CDR1 is MNHEY, CDR2 SVGAGI. This CDR3 has 15 residues.

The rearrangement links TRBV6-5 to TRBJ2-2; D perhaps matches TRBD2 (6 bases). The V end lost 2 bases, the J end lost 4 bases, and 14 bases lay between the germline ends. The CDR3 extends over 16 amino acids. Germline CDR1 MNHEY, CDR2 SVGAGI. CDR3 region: CASSYGLAGGTGELFF. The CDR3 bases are TGTGCCAGCAGTTACGGGCTAGCCGGGGGCACCGGGGAGCTGTTTTTT.

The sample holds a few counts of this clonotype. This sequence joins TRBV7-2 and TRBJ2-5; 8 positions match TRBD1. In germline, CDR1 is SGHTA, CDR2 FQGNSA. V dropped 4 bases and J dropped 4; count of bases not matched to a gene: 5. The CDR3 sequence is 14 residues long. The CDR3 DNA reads TGTGCCAGCAGCTCCCTCCAGGGGGCAGAGACCCAGTACTTC. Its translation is CASSSLQGAETQYF.

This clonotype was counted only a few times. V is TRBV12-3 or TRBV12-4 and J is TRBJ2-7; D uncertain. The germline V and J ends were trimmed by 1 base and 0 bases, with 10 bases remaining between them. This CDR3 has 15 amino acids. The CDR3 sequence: CASSLDSATSYEQYF. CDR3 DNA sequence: TGTGCCAGCAGTTTAGACTCCGCTACCTCCTACGAGCAGTACTTC.

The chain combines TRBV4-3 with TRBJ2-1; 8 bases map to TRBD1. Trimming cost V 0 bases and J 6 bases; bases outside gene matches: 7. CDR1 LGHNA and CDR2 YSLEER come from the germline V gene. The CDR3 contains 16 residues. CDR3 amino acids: CASSQDWTGISNEQFF. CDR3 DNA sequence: TGCGCCAGCAGCCAAGATTGGACAGGGATTAGCAATGAGCAGTTCTTC.

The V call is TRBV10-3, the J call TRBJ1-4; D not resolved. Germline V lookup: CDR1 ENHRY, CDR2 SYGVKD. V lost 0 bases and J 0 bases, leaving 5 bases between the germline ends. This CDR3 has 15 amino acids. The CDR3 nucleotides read TGTGCCATCAGTGAGTCAACGGCAACTAATGAAAAACTGTTTTTT. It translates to CAISESTATNEKLFF.

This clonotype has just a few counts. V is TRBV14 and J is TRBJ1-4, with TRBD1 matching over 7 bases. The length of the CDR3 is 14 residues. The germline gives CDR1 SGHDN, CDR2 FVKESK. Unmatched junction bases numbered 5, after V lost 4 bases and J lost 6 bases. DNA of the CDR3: TGTGCCAGCAGCCTATTCCAGGGGGATGAAAAACTGTTTTTT. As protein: CASSLFQGDEKLFF. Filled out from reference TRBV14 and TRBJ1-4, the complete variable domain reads EAGVTQFPSHSVIEKGQTVTLRCDPISGHDNLYWYRRVMGKEIKFLLHFVKESKQDESGMPNNRFLAERTGGTYSTLKVQPAELEDSGVYFCASSLFQGDEKLFFGSGTQLSVL.

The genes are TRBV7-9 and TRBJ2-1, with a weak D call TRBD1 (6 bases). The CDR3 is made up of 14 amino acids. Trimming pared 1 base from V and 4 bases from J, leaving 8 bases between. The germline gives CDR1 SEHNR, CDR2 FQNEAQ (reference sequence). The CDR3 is CASSLVTGYNEQFF. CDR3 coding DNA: TGTGCCAGCAGCTTAGTGACAGGTTACAATGAGCAGTTCTTC.

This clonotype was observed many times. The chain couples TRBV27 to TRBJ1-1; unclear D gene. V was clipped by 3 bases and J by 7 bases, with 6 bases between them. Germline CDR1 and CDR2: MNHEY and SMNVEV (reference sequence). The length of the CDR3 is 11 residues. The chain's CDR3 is CASSFGREAFF. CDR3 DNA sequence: TGTGCCAGCAGTTTTGGGCGTGAAGCTTTCTTT.

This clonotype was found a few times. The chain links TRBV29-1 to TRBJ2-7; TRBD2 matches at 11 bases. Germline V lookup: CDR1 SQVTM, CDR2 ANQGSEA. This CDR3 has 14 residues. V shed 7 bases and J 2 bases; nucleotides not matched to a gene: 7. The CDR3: CSAILAGEPYEQYV. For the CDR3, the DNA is TGCAGCGCAATACTAGCGGGGGAGCCCTACGAGCAGTACGTC.

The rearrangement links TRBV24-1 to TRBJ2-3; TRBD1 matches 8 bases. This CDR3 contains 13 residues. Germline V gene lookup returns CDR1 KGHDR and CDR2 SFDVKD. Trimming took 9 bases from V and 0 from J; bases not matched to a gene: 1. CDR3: CATSGGSTDTQYF. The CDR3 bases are TGTGCCACCTCAGGGGGCAGCACAGATACGCAGTATTTT.

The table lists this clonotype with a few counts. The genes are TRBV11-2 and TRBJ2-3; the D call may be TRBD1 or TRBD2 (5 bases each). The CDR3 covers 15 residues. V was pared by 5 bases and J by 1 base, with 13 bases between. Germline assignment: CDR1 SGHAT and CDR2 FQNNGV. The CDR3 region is CASSPGTIGTDTQYF. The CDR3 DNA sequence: TGTGCCAGCAGCCCAGGGACCATCGGCACAGATACGCAGTATTTT. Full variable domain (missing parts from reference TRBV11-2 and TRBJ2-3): EAGVAQSPRYKIIEKRQSVAFWCNPISGHATLYWYQQILGQGPKLLIQFQNNGVVDDSQLPKDRFSAERLKGVDSTLKIQPAKLEDSAVYLCASSPGTIGTDTQYFGPGTRLTVL.

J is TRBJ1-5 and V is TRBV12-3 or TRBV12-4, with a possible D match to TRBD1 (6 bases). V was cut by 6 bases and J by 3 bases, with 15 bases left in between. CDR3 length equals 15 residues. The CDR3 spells CASREETGNNQPQHF. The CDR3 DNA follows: TGTGCCAGCAGGGAAGAAACAGGGAACAATCAGCCCCAGCATTTT.

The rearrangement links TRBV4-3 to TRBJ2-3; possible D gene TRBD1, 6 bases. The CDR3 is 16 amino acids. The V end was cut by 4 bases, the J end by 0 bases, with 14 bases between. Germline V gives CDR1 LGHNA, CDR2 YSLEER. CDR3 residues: CASSRMDSASTDTQYF. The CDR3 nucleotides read TGCGCCAGCAGCCGGATGGACAGTGCTAGCACAGATACGCAGTATTTT.

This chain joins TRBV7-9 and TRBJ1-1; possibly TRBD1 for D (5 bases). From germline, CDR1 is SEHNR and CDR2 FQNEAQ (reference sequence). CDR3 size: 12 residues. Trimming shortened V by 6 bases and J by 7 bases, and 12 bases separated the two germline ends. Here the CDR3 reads CASRHTQVEAFF. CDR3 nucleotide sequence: TGTGCCAGCAGACACACACAGGTTGAAGCTTTCTTT.

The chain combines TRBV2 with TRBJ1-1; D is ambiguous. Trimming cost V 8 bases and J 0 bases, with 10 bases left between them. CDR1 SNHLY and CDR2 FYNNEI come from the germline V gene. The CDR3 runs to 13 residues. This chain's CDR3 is CASLGDLNTEAFF. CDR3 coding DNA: TGTGCCAGCTTAGGTGACTTGAACACTGAAGCTTTCTTT.

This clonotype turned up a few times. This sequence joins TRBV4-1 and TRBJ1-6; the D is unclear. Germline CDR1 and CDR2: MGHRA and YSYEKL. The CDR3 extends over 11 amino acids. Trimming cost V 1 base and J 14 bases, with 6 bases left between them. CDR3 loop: CASSQGRALHF. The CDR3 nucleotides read TGCGCCAGCAGCCAAGGACGGGCCCTCCACTTT.

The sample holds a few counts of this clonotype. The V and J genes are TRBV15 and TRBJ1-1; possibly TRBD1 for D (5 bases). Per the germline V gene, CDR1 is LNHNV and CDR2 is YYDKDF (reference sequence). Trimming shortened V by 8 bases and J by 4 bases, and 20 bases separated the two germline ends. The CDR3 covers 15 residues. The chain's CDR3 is CATGGDEAGSTEAFF. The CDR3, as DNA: TGTGCCACCGGGGGGGATGAGGCGGGGAGCACTGAAGCTTTCTTT.

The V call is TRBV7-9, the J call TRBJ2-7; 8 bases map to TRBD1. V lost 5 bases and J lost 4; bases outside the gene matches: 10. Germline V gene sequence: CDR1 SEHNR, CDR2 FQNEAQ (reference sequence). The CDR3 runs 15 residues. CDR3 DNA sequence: TGTGCCAGCAGCCCAGACAGGGGCAATATATACGAGCAGTACTTC. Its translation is CASSPDRGNIYEQYF.

The CDR3 region has the DNA TGTGCAAGTCGCTTCCACCCAGGGGCCAGCTCTGGAAACACCATATATTTT. Its protein is CASRFHPGASSGNTIYF. The V call is TRBV12-2, the J call TRBJ1-3; the listed D gene, TRBD1, was not tested against the DNA. TRBV12-2 has pseudogene status. CDR3 size: 17 residues.

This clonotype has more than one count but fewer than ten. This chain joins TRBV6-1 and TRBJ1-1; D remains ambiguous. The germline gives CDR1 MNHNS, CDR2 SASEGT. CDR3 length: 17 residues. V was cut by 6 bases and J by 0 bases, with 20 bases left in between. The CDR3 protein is CASRRESPVFMNTEAFF. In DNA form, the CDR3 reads TGTGCCAGCAGACGCGAATCCCCGGTCTTTATGAACACTGAAGCTTTCTTT.

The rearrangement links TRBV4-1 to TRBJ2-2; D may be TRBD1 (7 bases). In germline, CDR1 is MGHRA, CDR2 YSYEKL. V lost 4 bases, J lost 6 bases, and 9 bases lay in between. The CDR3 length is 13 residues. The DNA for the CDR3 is TGCGCCAGCAGCCGGAGGGGGCCCGGGGAGCTGTTTTTT. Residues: CASSRRGPGELFF.

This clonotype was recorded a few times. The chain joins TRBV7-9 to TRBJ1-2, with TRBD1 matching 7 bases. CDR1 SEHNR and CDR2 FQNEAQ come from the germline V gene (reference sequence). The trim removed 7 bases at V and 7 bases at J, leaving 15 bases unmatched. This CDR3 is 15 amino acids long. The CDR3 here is CASTTTGVHIRGYTF. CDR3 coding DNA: TGTGCCAGCACCACAACAGGGGTACATATACGTGGCTACACCTTC.